This TCR beta chain comes out of a study of CD49a tissue-resident CD8 T cells in human skin (dated by TCRdb to between 2016 and 2019). Turning to the overall study: The study examined tissue-resident memory CD8+ T cell subsets in human skin defined by CD49a, CD69 and CD103 expression.

For roughly 5 healthy donors, CD8+ T cells were sorted from blood, dermis and epidermis, and the TCR beta CDR3 regions of these cells were analysed. Both blood and skin samples were provided by each TCR-sequenced donor, and all TCR-sequenced donors were healthy individuals. Sorting was used to isolate CD8+ T cell populations prior to TCR beta sequencing. Before T cell analysis, skin was split into dermal and epidermal compartments. A word on this clone: What antigen it recognizes has not been identified. No much larger clone is present one base from it, and per-base qualities are unavailable.

V has 4 bases trimmed and J has 5 bases trimmed; junction bases matching no gene number 16. For CDR1 and CDR2, the germline V gene lists LGHNA and YSLEER. The cysteine opens and the phenylalanine closes a CDR3 of 20 amino acids. Just CDR3 DNA is preserved here, 60 bases in frame from base 1. Preparation of the library involved the immunoSEQ multiplex PCR assay. On the study's bioinformatics: Across the sorted blood, dermal and epidermal CD8+ T cell populations, TCR V beta family usage frequencies were compared. Entries here come from immuneACCESS through TCRdb and include only in-frame sequences with V and J called. Some clones fail to appear in such tables; in the studies checked, an unresolved V gene covers under half of the shortfall, and the cause of the remainder is unknown. V and J calls and clone size are those listed in that table; D and trimming were worked out from the DNA. This sample holds 1,000 or so clones; around 76% were observed only once. 9.5% to 10% of the sample is taken by the ten largest.

The V and J segments used are TRBV4-3 and TRBJ2-1, with 14 central nucleotides matching TRBD2. The sample taken for sequencing was CD103- CD8+ T cells sorted from skin dermis. The receptor was derived from a human donor in good health. The DNA reads as follows: TGCGCCAGCAGCCCTTATGAGGGGACTAGCGGGAGTTTCATGAACAATGAGCAGTTCTTC. Its product reads: CASSPYEGTSGSFMNNEQFF.